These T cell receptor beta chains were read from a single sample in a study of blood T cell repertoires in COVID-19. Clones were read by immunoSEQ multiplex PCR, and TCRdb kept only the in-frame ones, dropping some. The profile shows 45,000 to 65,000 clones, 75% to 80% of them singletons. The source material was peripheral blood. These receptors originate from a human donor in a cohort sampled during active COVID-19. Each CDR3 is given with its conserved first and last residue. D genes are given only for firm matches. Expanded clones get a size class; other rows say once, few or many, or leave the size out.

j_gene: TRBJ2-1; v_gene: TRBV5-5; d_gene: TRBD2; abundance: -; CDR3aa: CASSLVGLAGVNEQFF; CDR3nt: TGTGCCAGCAGCTTGGTAGGACTAGCGGGAGTAAATGAGCAGTTCTTC
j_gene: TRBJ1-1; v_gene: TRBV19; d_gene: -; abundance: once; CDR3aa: CASSTTGREGMNTEAFF; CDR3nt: TGTGCCAGTAGTACAACAGGGAGAGAAGGGATGAACACTGAAGCTTTCTTT
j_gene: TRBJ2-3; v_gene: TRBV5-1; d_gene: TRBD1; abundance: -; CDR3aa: CASSLDRDRVTDTQYF; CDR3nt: TGCGCCAGCAGCTTGGACCGTGACAGGGTCACAGATACGCAGTATTTT
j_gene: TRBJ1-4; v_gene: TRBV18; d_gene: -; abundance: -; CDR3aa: CASSPLTRSTNEKLFF; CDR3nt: TGTGCCAGCTCACCACTGACGCGGTCAACTAATGAAAAACTGTTTTTT
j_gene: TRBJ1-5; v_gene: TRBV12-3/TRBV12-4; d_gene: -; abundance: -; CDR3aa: CASSMRVDQPQHF; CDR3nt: TGTGCCAGCAGTATGAGGGTGGATCAGCCCCAGCATTTT
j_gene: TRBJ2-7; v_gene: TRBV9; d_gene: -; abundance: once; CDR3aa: CASSLERNPTYEQYF; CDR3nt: TGTGCCAGCAGCTTAGAGCGGAACCCGACCTACGAGCAGTACTTC
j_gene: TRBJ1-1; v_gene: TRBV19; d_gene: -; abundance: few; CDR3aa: CASSDSSGSEAFF; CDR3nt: TGTGCCAGTAGTGACTCCAGTGGGTCTGAAGCTTTCTTT
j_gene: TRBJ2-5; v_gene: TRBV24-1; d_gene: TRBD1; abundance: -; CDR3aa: CATSDVRTGKLETQYF; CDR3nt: TGTGCCACCAGTGACGTTAGGACAGGGAAACTAGAGACCCAGTACTTC
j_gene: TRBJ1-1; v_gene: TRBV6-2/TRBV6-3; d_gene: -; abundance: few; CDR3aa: CASSYPGGSVRYAFF; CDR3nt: TGTGCCAGCAGTTACCCGGGGGGGTCAGTCCGGTACGCTTTCTTT
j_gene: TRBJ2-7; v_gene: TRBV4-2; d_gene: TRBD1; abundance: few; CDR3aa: CASSPRRRTNRDRSYEQYF; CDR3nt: TGTGCCAGCAGCCCTAGACGGCGAACCAACCGGGACAGGTCCTACGAGCAGTACTTC
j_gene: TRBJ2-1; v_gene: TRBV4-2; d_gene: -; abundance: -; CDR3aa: CASSQESSAGGTRLSSYNEQFF; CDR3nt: TGTGCCAGCAGCCAAGAATCCTCAGCGGGTGGGACCCGACTAAGCTCCTACAATGAGCAGTTCTTC
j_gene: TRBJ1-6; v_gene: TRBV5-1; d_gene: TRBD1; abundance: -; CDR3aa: CASTPDRRNSPLHF; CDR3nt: TGCGCCAGCACCCCGGACAGGAGGAATTCACCCCTCCACTTT
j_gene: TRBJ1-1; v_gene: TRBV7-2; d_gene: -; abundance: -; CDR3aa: CASSLTTVVKVEAFF; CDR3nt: TGTGCCAGCAGCTTGACAACGGTGGTGAAGGTTGAAGCTTTCTTT
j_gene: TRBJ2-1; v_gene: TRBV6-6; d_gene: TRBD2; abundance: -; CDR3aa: CASSPGGEYNEQFF; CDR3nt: TGTGCCAGCAGCCCCGGGGGGGAATACAATGAGCAGTTCTTC
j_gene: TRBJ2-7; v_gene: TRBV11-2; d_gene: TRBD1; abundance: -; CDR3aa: CASSYIGTGTYEQYF; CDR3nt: TGTGCCAGCAGCTACATCGGGACAGGGACCTACGAGCAGTACTTC
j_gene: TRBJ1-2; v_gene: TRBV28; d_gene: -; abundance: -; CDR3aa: CASTRGFAYGYTF; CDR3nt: TGTGCCAGCACAAGGGGTTTCGCGTATGGCTACACCTTC
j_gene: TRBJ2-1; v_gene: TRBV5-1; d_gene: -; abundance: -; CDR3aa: CASSLGSYNEQFF; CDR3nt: TGCGCCAGCAGCTTGGGTAGTTACAATGAGCAGTTCTTC